The rows below give T cell receptor beta chains drawn from one sample of a study of T-cell memory formation after mild COVID-19. Via MiXCR, TCRdb re-called the 5' RACE reads, giving one row per CDR3 protein. The sample has 40,000 to 45,000 distinct CDR3 sequences; 7.3% are singletons. The sequencing input was PBMCs or a T cell subset sorted from them (not recorded which). The receptors derive from a man aged 18 to 30 who had mild COVID-19 (a few samples of this study predate the infection). Cell type and time point are not known. Each CDR3 is given with its conserved first and last residue. A D gene is named only where the DNA matches it firmly. Expanded clones get a size class; other rows say once, few or many, or leave the size out.

v_gene,d_gene,j_gene,abundance,CDR3nt,CDR3aa
TRBV7-9,-,TRBJ1-2,few,TGTGCCAGCAGCCCCGTGGGAGGATATGGCTACACCTTC,CASSPVGGYGYTF
TRBV5-6,TRBD1,TRBJ2-2,-,TGTGCCAGCAGCACTGGCAGGGGGCTGGCCGGGGAGCTGTTTTTT,CASSTGRGLAGELFF
TRBV20-1,TRBD2,TRBJ2-5,many,TGCAGTGCTAGACGACGCGGGACTAGCGGGGGGGCCTTGGAGACCCAGTACTTC,CSARRRGTSGGALETQYF
TRBV10-3,-,TRBJ1-2,medium-sized,TGTGCCATCAGTGAGTCGATAGAGGATGGCTACACCTTC,CAISESIEDGYTF
TRBV7-9,-,TRBJ2-2,few,TGTGCCAGCAGCTTGTCCCCGTGGGTTCTCACGAACACCGGGGAGCTGTTTTTT,CASSLSPWVLTNTGELFF
TRBV11-3,TRBD2,TRBJ2-7,many,TGTGCCAGCAGCCCTGGGACTAGCGGGGGGAACGAGCAGTACTTC,CASSPGTSGGNEQYF
TRBV7-2,-,TRBJ2-1,-,TGTGCCAGCAGCTTCATGGGGAGTTCCGTACCCTATAACAATGAGCAGTTCTTC,CASSFMGSSVPYNNEQFF
TRBV18,-,TRBJ2-7,-,TGTGCCAGCTCATCGTATGGCGAGCAGTACTTC,CASSSYGEQYF
TRBV20-1,-,TRBJ1-1,few,TGCAGTGCTAGAGATAGTGACCGTGAAGCTTTCTTT,CSARDSDREAFF
TRBV6-5,TRBD2,TRBJ2-5,few,TGTGCCAGCAGTTACGGGACTACCCAAGAGACCCAGTACTTC,CASSYGTTQETQYF
TRBV7-2,TRBD1,TRBJ2-7,-,TGTGCCAGCAGCCCGACAGGGGTGCGGGAGCAGTACTTC,CASSPTGVREQYF
TRBV2,-,TRBJ1-1,few,TGTGCCAGCACCGAAGACAGCCTGAACACTGAAGCTTTCTTT,CASTEDSLNTEAFF
TRBV30,-,TRBJ2-2,-,TGTGCCTGGAGTGGCGGAGCAGAGCTGTTTTTT,CAWSGGAELFF
TRBV7-9,TRBD1,TRBJ2-5,few,TGTGCCAGCAGCACAACTACAGGGGCGCGAGAGACCCAGTACTTC,CASSTTTGARETQYF
TRBV7-2,TRBD1,TRBJ2-4,few,TGTGCCAGCAGCTTCTATGGGACAGAAAAAAACATTCAGTACTTC,CASSFYGTEKNIQYF
TRBV4-2,-,TRBJ1-2,few,TGTGCCAGCAGCCAAGAATCGCGAGGGAAAGGGGACTATGGCTACACCTTC,CASSQESRGKGDYGYTF
TRBV6-2/TRBV6-3,TRBD1,TRBJ2-7,few,TGTGCCAGCAGCGTACAGGGGATCCACTCCTACGAGCAGTACTTC,CASSVQGIHSYEQYF
TRBV4-1,-,TRBJ2-5,-,TGCGCCAGCAGCCAATCCCTTTCCAAAGGGGTGGAGACCCAGTACTTC,CASSQSLSKGVETQYF
TRBV5-1,-,TRBJ2-3,-,TGCGCCAGCAGCTCAGGGTGGGGGCGAACAGATACGCAGTATTTT,CASSSGWGRTDTQYF
TRBV12-3/TRBV12-4,TRBD1,TRBJ1-2,-,TGTGCCAGCATCGAGGGGACAGGCACCGATTATGGCTACACCTTC,CASIEGTGTDYGYTF
TRBV2,-,TRBJ2-1,-,TGTGCCAGCAGTGTCCTAAAAGTGTATGAGCAGTTCTTC,CASSVLKVYEQFF
TRBV12-3/TRBV12-4,-,TRBJ1-2,few,TGTGCCAGCAGCCCACAGGGAACGGGCTACACCTTC,CASSPQGTGYTF
TRBV4-3,-,TRBJ1-2,-,TGCGCCAGCAGCCATGGTGTCCCAGGGGTCTATGGCTACACCTTC,CASSHGVPGVYGYTF
TRBV4-3,TRBD1,TRBJ1-2,-,TGCGCCAGCAGCCGGACAGGGGGCTATGGCTACACCTTC,CASSRTGGYGYTF
TRBV7-9,-,TRBJ1-6,many,TGTGCCAGCAGCTTAGCCTCAGGGATTAATTCACCCCTCCACTTT,CASSLASGINSPLHF
TRBV30,-,TRBJ1-1,-,TGTGCCTGTGTCAGGGGAGCAGGCGGTGAAGCTTTCTTT,CACVRGAGGEAFF
TRBV20-1,TRBD1,TRBJ2-1,few,TGCAGTGCCAACCCGAGGGACAGGGGAAGCAATGAGCAGTTCTTC,CSANPRDRGSNEQFF
TRBV9,TRBD1,TRBJ1-2,-,TGTGCCAGCAGCGTAGAACAGGGGAACTATGGCTACACCTTC,CASSVEQGNYGYTF
TRBV6-2/TRBV6-3,-,TRBJ1-5,many,TGTGCCAGCAGTCAGATACACGGGGCGAGCAATCAGCCCCAGCATTTT,CASSQIHGASNQPQHF
TRBV11-2,-,TRBJ2-2,few,TGTGCCAGCAGTCTCCAGAGGTCCGGGGAGCTGTTTTTT,CASSLQRSGELFF
TRBV4-3,-,TRBJ2-1,few,TGCGCCAGCAGCCAAGAATTGAAAATTTGGAGTGAGCAGTTCTTC,CASSQELKIWSEQFF
TRBV18,-,TRBJ2-6,-,TGTGCCAGCTCGCAAGGACTAATTTCTGGGGCCAACGTCCTGACTTTC,CASSQGLISGANVLTF
TRBV5-4,-,TRBJ2-3,many,TGTGCCAGCAGCGAAATCGCGGGGTCAGATACGCAGTATTTT,CASSEIAGSDTQYF
TRBV4-2,-,TRBJ2-3,many,TGTGCCAGCAGCCACGCAGATACGCAGTATTTT,CASSHADTQYF
TRBV18,-,TRBJ1-1,-,TGTGCCAGCTCACCAGACAGCACTGAAGCTTTCTTT,CASSPDSTEAFF
TRBV25-1,-,TRBJ2-2,-,TGTGCCAGCAGTTTGGATTTCACGACCGGGGAGCTGTTTTTT,CASSLDFTTGELFF
TRBV7-3,-,TRBJ2-2,many,TGTGCCAGCAGCTTGAACCAGGGAAGTGGGACCGGGGAGCTGTTTTTT,CASSLNQGSGTGELFF
TRBV20-1,TRBD1,TRBJ1-1,-,TGCAGTGCTAGGACAGGGGGCACTGAAGCTTTCTTT,CSARTGGTEAFF
TRBV3-1,-,TRBJ1-1,-,TGTGCCAGCAGCCAAGATGTGGGGTCTGAAGCTTTCTTT,CASSQDVGSEAFF